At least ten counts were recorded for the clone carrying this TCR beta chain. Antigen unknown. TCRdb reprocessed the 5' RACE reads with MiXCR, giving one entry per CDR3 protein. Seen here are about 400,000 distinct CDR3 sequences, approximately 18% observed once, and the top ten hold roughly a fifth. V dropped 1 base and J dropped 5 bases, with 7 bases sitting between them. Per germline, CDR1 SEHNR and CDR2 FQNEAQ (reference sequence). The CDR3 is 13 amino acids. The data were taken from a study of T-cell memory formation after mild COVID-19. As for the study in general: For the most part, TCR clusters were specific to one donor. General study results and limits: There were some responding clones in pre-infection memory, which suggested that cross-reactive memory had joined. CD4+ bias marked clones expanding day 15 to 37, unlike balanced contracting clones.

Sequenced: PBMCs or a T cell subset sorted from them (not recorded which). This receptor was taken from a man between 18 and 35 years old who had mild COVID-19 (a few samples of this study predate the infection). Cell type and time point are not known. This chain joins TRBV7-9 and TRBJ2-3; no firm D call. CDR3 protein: CASSLGTGDTQYF. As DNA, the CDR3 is TGTGCCAGCAGCTTAGGAACCGGAGATACGCAGTATTTT.